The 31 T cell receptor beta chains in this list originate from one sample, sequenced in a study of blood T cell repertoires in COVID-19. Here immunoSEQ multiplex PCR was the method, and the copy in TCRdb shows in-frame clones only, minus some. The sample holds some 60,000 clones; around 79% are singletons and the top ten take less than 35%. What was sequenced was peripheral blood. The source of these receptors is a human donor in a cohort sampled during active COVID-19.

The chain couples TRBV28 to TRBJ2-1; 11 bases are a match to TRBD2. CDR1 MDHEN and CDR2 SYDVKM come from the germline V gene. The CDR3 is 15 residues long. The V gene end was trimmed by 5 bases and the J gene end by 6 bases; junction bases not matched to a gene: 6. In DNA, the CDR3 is TGTGCCAGCAGTGATATAGCGGGAGGGGCCAATGAGCAGTTCTTC. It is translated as CASSDIAGGANEQFF.

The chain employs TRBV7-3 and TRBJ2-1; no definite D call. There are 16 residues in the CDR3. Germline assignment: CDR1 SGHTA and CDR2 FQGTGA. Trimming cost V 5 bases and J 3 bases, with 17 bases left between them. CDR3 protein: CASSTPGSTGYNEQFF. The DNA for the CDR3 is TGTGCCAGCAGCACCCCTGGGTCGACGGGCTACAATGAGCAGTTCTTC.

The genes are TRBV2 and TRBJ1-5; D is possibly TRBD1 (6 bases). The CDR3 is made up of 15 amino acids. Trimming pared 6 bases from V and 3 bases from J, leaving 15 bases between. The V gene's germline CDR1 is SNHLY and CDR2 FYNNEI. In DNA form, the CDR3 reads TGTGCCAGCAGACAGCAACAGGGTTTCAATCAGCCCCAGCATTTT. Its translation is CASRQQQGFNQPQHF.

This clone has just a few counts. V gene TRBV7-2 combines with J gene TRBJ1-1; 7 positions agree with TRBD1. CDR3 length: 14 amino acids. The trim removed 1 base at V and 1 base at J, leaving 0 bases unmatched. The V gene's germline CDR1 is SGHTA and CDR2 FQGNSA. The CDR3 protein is CASSLGQGNTEAFF. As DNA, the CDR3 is TGTGCCAGCAGCTTAGGACAGGGGAACACTGAAGCTTTCTTT.

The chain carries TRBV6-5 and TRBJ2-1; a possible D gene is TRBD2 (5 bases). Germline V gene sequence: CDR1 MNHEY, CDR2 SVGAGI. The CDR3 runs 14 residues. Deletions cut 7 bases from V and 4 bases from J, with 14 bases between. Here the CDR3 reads CASKRATLYNEQFF. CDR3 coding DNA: TGTGCCAGCAAGAGGGCGACGCTGTACAATGAGCAGTTCTTC.

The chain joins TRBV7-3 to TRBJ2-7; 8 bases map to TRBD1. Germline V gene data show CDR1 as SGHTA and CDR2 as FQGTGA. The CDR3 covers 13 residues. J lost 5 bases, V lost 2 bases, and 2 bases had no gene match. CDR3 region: CASSLDRGHEQYF. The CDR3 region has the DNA TGTGCCAGCAGCTTAGACAGGGGTCACGAGCAGTACTTC.

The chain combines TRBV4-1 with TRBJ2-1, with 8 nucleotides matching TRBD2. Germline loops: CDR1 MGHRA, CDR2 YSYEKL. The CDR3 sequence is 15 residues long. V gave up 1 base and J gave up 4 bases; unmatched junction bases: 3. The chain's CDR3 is CASSQGLALYNEQFF. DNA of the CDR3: TGCGCCAGCAGCCAAGGACTAGCGCTTTACAATGAGCAGTTCTTC.

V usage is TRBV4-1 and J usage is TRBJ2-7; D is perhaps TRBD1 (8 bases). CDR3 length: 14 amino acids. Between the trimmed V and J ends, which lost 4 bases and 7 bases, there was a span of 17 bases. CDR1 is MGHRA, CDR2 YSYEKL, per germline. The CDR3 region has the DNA TGCGCCAGCAGCCTGACAGGGGACTACGGGGAGCAGTACTTC. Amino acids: CASSLTGDYGEQYF.

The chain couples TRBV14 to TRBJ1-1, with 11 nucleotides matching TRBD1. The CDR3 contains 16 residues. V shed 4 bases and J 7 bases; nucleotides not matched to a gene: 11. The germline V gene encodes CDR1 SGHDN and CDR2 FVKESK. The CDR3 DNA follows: TGTGCCAGCAGCCCGGGAATCGGGACAGGGGGGAGTGAAGCTTTCTTT. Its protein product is CASSPGIGTGGSEAFF. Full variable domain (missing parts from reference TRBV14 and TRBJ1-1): EAGVTQFPSHSVIEKGQTVTLRCDPISGHDNLYWYRRVMGKEIKFLLHFVKESKQDESGMPNNRFLAERTGGTYSTLKVQPAELEDSGVYFCASSPGIGTGGSEAFFGQGTRLTVV.

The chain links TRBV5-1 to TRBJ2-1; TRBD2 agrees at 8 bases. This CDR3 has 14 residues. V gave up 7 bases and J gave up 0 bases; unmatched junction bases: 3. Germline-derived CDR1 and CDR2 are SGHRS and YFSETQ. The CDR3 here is CASRGGPSYNEQFF. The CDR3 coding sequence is TGCGCCAGCCGGGGGGGACCCTCCTACAATGAGCAGTTCTTC.

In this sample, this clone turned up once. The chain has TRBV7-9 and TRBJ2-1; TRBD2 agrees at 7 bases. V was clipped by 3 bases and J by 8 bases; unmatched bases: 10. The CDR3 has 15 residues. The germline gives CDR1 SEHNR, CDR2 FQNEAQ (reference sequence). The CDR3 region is CASSFPGTTLHEQFF. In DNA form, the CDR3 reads TGTGCCAGCAGCTTCCCCGGGACTACTCTTCATGAGCAGTTCTTC.

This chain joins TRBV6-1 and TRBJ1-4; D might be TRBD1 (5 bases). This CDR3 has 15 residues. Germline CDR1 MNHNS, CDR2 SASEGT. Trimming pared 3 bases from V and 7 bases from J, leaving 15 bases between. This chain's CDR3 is CASSEFGTGREKLFF. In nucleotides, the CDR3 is TGTGCCAGCAGTGAGTTCGGAACAGGACGTGAAAAACTGTTTTTT.

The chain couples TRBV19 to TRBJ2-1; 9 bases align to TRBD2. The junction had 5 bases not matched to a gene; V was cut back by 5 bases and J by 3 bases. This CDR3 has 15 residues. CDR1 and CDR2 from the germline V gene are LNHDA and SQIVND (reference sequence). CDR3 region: CASSVSGRYYNEQFF. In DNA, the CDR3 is TGTGCCAGTAGTGTGAGCGGGAGGTACTACAATGAGCAGTTCTTC.

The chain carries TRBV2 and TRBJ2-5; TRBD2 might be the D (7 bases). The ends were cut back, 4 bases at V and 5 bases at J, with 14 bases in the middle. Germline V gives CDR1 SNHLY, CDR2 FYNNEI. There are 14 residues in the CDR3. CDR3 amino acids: CASSGGGARETQYF. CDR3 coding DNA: TGTGCCAGCAGTGGAGGGGGGGCGCGGGAGACCCAGTACTTC.

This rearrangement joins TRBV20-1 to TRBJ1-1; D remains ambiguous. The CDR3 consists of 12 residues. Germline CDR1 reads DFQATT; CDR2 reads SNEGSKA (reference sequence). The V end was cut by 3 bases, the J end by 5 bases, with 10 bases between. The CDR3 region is CSASKVRTEAFF. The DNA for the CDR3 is TGCAGTGCTAGTAAAGTGAGAACTGAAGCTTTCTTT.

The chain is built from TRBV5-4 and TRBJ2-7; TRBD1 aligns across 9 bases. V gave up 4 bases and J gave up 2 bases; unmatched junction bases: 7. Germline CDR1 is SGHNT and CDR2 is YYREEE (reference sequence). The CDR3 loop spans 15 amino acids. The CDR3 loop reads CASSRQTGGAYEQYF. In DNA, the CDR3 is TGTGCCAGCAGCCGCCAGACAGGGGGGGCCTACGAGCAGTACTTC.

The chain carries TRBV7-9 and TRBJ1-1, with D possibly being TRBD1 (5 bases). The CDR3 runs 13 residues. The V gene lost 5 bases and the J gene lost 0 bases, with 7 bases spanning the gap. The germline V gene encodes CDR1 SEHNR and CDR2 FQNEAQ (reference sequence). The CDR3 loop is CASSATVNTEAFF. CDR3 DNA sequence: TGTGCCAGCAGCGCGACAGTGAACACTGAAGCTTTCTTT.

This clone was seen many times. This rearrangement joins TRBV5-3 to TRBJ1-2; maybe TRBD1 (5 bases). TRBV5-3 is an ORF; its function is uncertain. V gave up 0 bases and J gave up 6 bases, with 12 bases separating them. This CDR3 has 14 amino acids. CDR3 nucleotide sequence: TGTGCCAGAAGCTTGGTGTGGGGCGGCCATGGCTACACCTTC. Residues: CARSLVWGGHGYTF.

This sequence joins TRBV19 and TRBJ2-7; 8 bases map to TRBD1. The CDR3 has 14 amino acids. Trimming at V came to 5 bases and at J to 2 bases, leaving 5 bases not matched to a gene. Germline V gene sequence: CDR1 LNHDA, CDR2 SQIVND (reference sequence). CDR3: CASSADRGAYEQYF. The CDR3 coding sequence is TGTGCCAGTAGTGCCGACAGGGGCGCCTACGAGCAGTACTTC.

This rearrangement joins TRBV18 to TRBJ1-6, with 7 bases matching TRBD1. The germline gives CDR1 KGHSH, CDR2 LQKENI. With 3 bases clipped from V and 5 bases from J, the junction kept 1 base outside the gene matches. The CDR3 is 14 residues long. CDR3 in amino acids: CASSPGTDNSPLHF. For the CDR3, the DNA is TGTGCCAGCTCACCCGGGACAGATAATTCACCCCTCCACTTT.

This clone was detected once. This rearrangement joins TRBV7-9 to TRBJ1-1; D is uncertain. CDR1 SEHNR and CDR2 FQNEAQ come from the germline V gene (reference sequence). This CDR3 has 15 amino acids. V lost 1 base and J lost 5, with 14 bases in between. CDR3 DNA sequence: TGTGCCAGCAGCTTAGGAGGGCACAGAGGGACTGAAGCTTTCTTT. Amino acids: CASSLGGHRGTEAFF.

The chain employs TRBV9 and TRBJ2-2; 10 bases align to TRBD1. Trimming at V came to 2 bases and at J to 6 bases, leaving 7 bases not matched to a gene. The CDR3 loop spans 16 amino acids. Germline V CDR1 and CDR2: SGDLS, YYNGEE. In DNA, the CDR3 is TGTGCCAGCAGCGTCAGCATAGGACAGGGGGCCGGGGAGCTGTTTTTT. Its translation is CASSVSIGQGAGELFF.

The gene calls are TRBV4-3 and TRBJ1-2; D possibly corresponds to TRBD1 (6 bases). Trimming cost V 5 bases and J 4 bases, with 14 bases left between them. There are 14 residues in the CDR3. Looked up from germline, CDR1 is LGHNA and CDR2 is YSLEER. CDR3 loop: CASSSDRTTYGYTF. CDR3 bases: TGCGCCAGCAGCTCCGACAGGACGACCTATGGCTACACCTTC.

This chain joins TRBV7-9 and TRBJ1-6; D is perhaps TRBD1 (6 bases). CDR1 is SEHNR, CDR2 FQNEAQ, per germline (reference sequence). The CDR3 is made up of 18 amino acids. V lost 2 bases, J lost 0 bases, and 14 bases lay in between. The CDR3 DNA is TGTGCCAGCAGCTTAATCGGGACATCGAGCTCCTATAATTCACCCCTCCACTTT. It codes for CASSLIGTSSSYNSPLHF.

CDR3 loop: CASSLGVRRGRTDTQYF. CDR3 DNA: TGTGCCAGCAGCTTAGGGGTTCGGCGGGGCCGCACAGATACGCAGTATTTT. V gene TRBV11-3 combines with J gene TRBJ2-3; TRBD2 is a possible D gene (6 bases). Trimming shortened V by 1 base and J by 1 base, and 15 bases separated the two germline ends. Germline-derived CDR1 and CDR2 are SGHNT and YENEEA. The CDR3 consists of 17 residues.

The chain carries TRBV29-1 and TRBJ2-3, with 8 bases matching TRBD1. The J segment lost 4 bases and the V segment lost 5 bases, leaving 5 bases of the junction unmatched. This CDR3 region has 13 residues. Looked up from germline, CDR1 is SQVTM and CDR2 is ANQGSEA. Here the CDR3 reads CSVSRGLADTQYF. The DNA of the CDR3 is TGCAGCGTTTCCAGGGGGCTGGCAGATACGCAGTATTTT.

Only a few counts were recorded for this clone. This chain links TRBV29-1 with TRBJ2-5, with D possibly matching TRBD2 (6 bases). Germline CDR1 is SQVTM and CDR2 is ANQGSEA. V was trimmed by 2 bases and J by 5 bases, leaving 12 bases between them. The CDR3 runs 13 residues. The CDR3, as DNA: TGCAGCGTTGAAAAGGGTGGGAGGGAGACCCAGTACTTC. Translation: CSVEKGGRETQYF.

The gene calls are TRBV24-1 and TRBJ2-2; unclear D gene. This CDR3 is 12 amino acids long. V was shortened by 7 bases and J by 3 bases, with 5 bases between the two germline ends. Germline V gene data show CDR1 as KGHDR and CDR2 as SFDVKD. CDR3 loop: CATRLYTGELFF. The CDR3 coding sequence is TGTGCCACCAGGTTATACACCGGGGAGCTGTTTTTT.

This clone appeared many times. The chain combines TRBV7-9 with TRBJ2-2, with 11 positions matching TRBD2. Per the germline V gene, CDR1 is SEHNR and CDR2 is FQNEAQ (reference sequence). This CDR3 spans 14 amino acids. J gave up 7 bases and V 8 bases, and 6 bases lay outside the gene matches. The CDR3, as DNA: TGTGCCAGCGCTAGCGGGAGGACGGGCGGGGAGCTGTTTTTT. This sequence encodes CASASGRTGGELFF.

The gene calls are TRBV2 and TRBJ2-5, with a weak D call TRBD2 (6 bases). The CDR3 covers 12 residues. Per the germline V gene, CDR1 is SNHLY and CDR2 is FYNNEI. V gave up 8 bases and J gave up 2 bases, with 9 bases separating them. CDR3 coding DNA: TGTGCCAGCGGGGCGGGGCAAGAGACCCAGTACTTC. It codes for CASGAGQETQYF.

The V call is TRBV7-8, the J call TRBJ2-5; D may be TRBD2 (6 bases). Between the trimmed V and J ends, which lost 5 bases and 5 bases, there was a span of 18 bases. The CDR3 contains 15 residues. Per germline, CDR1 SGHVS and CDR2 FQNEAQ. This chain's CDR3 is CASSLPGGLLETQYF. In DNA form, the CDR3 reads TGTGCCAGCAGCCTGCCCGGGGGTCTGCTGGAGACCCAGTACTTC.